This T cell receptor (beta chain) was recorded in a study of siplizumab effects on memory and regulatory T cells. This table comes from immunoSEQ multiplex PCR, and its TCRdb copy is limited to in-frame clones, with some not included. The table has tens of thousands of clones, 91% seen once. CDR3 length: 16 amino acids. Deletions cut 4 bases from V and 1 base from J, with 16 bases between. The germline V gene encodes CDR1 SEHNR and CDR2 FQNEAQ (reference sequence). This rearrangement joins TRBV7-9 to TRBJ2-5; a possible D gene is TRBD1 (5 bases). The TCR originated in a human donor in good health. The source material was CD8+ T cells sorted from blood. CDR3 amino acids: CASSSPGIGLQETQYF. The CDR3 DNA is TGTGCCAGCAGCTCACCAGGGATAGGTCTCCAAGAGACCCAGTACTTC.